This TCR beta chain was recorded in a study of response to subunit inactivated influenza vaccine. Study observations and caveats: The authors put forward the suggestion that each seasonal influenza vaccination may bring in only a limited number of new T cells.

This clonotype was seen at least ten times. Its specificity is not known. TCRdb re-called the RT-PCR reads through MiXCR, storing one row per CDR3 protein. Among about 310,000 distinct CDR3 sequences listed, less than 25% were seen once. Sequences were derived from PBMCs from blood, sampled approximately 22 months after vaccination. The source of this sequence is a man between 50 and 70 years old who received an inactivated influenza vaccine.

The CDR3 protein is CSATRGSGRDTDTQYF. Here the CDR3 DNA reads TGCAGTGCTACCCGTGGTAGCGGGAGAGACACAGATACGCAGTATTTT. The V gene is TRBV20-1, the J gene TRBJ2-3; 9 bases line up with TRBD2. The J segment lost 2 bases and the V segment lost 4 bases, leaving 10 bases of the junction unmatched. Germline CDR1 and CDR2: DFQATT and SNEGSKA (reference sequence). The CDR3 contains 16 residues.